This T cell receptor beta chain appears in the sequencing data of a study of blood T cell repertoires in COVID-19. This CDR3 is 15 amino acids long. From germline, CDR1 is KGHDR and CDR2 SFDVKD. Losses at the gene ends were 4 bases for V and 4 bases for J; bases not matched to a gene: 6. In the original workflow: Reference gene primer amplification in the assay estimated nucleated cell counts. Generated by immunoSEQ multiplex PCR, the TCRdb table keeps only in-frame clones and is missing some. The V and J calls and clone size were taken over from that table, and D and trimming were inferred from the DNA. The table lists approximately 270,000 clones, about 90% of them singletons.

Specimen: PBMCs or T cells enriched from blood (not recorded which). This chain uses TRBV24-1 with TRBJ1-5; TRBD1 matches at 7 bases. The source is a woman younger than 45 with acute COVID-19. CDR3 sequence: CATSEGGQLNQPQHF. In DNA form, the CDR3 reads TGTGCCACCAGTGAGGGGGGACAGTTAAATCAGCCCCAGCATTTT.